This T cell receptor beta chain was found in a study of technical replicates of blood from a few donors. Germline CDR1 SGDLS, CDR2 YYNGEE. This CDR3 is 17 amino acids long. V was clipped by 0 bases and J by 6 bases; unmatched bases: 11. Libraries were prepared by immunoSEQ multiplex PCR; TCRdb keeps only in-frame clonotypes and omits some of them. This table holds about 72,000 clones, over 85% found once. Source material: T cells isolated from PBMCs. The TCR comes from a human donor in good health. V usage is TRBV9 and J usage is TRBJ2-2; 7 bases map to TRBD1. The CDR3, as DNA: TGTGCCAGCAGCGTAGCAGGGGGTCAGTTCCGCTCCGGGGAGCTGTTTTTT. Its protein product is CASSVAGGQFRSGELFF.